This T cell receptor (beta chain) was recorded in a study of regulatory T cells in long-lasting Graves disease (dated by TCRdb to the early 2020s). Context from the whole study: To count as having persistent Graves' disease, a patient had to have received antithyroid drug treatment for over 5 years with TSH receptor autoantibodies remaining persistently positive. This study used TCR sequencing and RNA sequencing of peripheral blood to compare persistent Graves' disease patients against newly diagnosed Graves' disease patients. The study took place in China and was registered as a clinical trial. TCR sequencing covered roughly 13 persistent and some 20 newly diagnosed Graves' disease patients, 33 samples in total. In the clinical cohort, patients with persistent Graves' disease had used antithyroid drugs for an average of about 10 years. What the authors observed across the whole study: The small sample size was acknowledged by the authors as a limitation that may reduce accuracy. A larger number of public clonotypes was shared among persistent patients (around 3,000) than among newly diagnosed patients (approximately 930). Sequencing and analysis were limited to the TCR beta chain. TRBV28, TRBJ1-2 and TRBJ2-5 were preferentially used in persistent disease, while TRBV20-1 and TRBJ2-1 were favored in newly diagnosed disease. Persistent Graves' disease patients showed lower TCR Shannon entropy and fewer highly expanded clones than newly diagnosed patients, suggesting clonal expansion. Because the primary lesion, thyroid tissue, could not be accessed, the study looked at peripheral blood alone.

The germline V gene encodes CDR1 MNHEY and CDR2 SVGEGT. Clipping removes 6 bases from V and 8 bases from J, with 9 as the unmatched junction base count. The CDR3 runs 14 amino acids, cysteine and phenylalanine included. Only the CDR3 portion is preserved as DNA: 42 bases, with reading frame beginning at the first base. What the time point label conveys for this sample: persistent/refractory GD, antithyroid drugs over 5 years with positive TRAb. For both TCR sequencing and RNA sequencing, RNA was extracted from PBMCs using TRIzol. The diagnosis of Graves' disease followed American Thyroid Association guidelines. Patients for the study were recruited at an endocrinology department in Xi'an, China. Each patient gave about 9.1 milliliters of peripheral blood, collected in an EDTA anticoagulant tube. Ficoll Paque Plus density gradient separation was used to isolate PBMCs, and no further T cell sorting was done. An Agilent 2100 Bioanalyzer and agarose gel were used to check RNA quality, and a NanoDrop 2000 was used to measure RNA concentration.

A word on this clonotype: It lacks a known antigen. There are no base qualities to consult, and no much larger clone falls within one base.

The library was produced with multiplex PCR. The instrument was an Illumina HiSeq 4000. TCR beta libraries were built with iRepertoire HTBI primers and Arm-PCR amplification of CDR3 regions. Gel purification was performed on PCR products prior to sequencing. In the paper's pipeline: Gene usage analysis of CDR3 amino acid clonotypes relied on the roughly 64 TRBV and 14 TRBJ segments identified across samples. COPE and FqMerger were used to merge filtered high-quality paired reads into contigs. Contigs were aligned with BLAST to IMGT TRBV, TRBD and TRBJ reference genes, and CDR3 was defined per IMGT. Any clonotype with a frequency above 0.1% was counted as a highly expanded clone. Shannon entropy served as the measure of repertoire diversity, while the Gini coefficient captured V-J evenness. A clonotype was considered public if more than one individual shared it. TCRdb handled the public reads itself, with Q25 trimming in fastp and clone calling in MiXCR, and kept productive beta chains. Records with the same CDR3 protein are collapsed into one entry carrying the most frequent genes and DNA. Clone size and V and J calls follow TCRdb, not the original study. This sample gives 300,000 or so distinct CDR3 sequences in total; about 20% of them show up just once. The top ten hold approximately 31% of the sample.

The sequencing here drew on peripheral blood mononuclear cells (PBMCs), taken when the disease was refractory, from a patient treated with antithyroid drugs. Recombination connected TRBV6-2 or TRBV6-3 to TRBJ1-4; the junction holds 7 bases that match TRBD1. The clonotype comes from a female donor with Graves disease. Read as DNA, the sequence is TGTGCCAGCAGCGGAACCCAGGGGGAGGAAAAACTGTTTTTT. It translates as CASSGTQGEEKLFF.